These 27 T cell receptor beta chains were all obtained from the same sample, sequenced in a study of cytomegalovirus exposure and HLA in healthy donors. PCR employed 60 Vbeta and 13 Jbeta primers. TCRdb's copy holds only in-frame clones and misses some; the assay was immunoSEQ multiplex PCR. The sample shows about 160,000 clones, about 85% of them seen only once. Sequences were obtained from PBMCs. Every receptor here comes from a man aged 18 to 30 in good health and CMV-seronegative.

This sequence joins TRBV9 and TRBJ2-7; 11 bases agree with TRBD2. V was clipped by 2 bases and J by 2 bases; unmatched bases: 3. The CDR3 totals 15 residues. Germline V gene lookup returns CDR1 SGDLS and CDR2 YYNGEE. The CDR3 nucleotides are TGTGCCAGCAGCGTGACTAGCGGGACCACCTACGAGCAGTACTTC. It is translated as CASSVTSGTTYEQYF. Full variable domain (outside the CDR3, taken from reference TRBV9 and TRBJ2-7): DSGVTQTPKHLITATGQRVTLRCSPRSGDLSVYWYQQSLDQGLQFLIQYYNGEERAKGNILERFSAQQFPDLHSELNLSSLELGDSALYFCASSVTSGTTYEQYFGPGTRLTVT.

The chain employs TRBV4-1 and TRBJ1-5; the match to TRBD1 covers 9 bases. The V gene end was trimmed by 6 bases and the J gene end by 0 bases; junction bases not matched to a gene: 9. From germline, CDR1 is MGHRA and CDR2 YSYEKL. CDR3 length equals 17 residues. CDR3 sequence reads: CASRPTGGANSNQPQHF. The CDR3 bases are TGCGCCAGCAGACCGACAGGGGGGGCGAATAGCAATCAGCCCCAGCATTTT.

CDR3 region: CAGNRGRVYGYTF. In DNA, the CDR3 is TGTGCCGGAAACAGGGGGCGCGTCTATGGCTACACCTTC. J is TRBJ1-2 and V is TRBV2; 9 bases fit TRBD1. Per germline, CDR1 SNHLY and CDR2 FYNNEI. The CDR3 sequence is 13 residues long. Trimming cost V 11 bases and J 4 bases; bases outside gene matches: 8.

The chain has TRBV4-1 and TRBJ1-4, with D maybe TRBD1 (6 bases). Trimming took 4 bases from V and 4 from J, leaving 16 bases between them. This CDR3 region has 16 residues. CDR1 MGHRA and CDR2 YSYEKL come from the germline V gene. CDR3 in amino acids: CASSPLWGHLNEKLFF. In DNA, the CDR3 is TGCGCCAGCAGCCCATTATGGGGACACCTTAATGAAAAACTGTTTTTT.

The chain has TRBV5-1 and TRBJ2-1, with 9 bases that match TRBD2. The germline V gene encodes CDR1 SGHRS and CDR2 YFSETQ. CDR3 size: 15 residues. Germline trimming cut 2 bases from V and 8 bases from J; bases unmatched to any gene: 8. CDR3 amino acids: CASSLNSGSMDEQFF. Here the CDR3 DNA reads TGCGCCAGCAGCTTAAATAGCGGGAGTATGGATGAGCAGTTCTTC.

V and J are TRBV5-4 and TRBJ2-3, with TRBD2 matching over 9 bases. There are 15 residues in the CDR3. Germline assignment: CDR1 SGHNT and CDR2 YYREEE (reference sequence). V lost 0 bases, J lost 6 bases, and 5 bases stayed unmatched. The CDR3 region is CASSLVASGMDTQYF. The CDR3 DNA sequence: TGTGCCAGCAGCTTGGTTGCTAGCGGGATGGATACGCAGTATTTT. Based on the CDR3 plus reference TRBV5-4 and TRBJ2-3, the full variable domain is ETGVTQSPTHLIKTRGQQVTLRCSSQSGHNTVSWYQQALGQGPQFIFQYYREEENGRGNFPPRFSGLQFPNYSSELNVNALELDDSALYLCASSLVASGMDTQYFGPGTRLTVL.

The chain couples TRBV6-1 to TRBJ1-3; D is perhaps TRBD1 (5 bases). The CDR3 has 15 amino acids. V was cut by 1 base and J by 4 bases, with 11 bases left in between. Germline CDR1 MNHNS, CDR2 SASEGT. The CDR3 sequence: CASSEDQGTGNTIYF. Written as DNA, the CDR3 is TGTGCCAGCAGTGAAGACCAGGGAACAGGAAACACCATATATTTT.

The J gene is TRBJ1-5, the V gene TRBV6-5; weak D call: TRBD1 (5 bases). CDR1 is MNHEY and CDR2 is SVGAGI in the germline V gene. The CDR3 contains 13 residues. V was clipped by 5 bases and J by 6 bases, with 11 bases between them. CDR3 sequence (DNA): TGTGCCAGCAGTCGGGGGAACGGTCAGCCCCAGCATTTT. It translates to CASSRGNGQPQHF.

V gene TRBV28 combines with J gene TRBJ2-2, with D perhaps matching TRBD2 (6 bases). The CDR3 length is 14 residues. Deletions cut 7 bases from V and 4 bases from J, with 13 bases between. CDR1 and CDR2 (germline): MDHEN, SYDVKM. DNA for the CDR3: TGTGCCAGCATGTTTAGCGGAAGCACCGGGGAGCTGTTTTTT. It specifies CASMFSGSTGELFF.

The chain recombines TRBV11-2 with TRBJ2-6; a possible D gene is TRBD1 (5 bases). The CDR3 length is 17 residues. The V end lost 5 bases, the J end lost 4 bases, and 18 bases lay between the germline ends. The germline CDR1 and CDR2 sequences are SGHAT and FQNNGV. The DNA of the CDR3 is TGTGCCAGCAGCCCATTTGGGGCCGTACCCGGGGCCAACGTCCTGACTTTC. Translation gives CASSPFGAVPGANVLTF.

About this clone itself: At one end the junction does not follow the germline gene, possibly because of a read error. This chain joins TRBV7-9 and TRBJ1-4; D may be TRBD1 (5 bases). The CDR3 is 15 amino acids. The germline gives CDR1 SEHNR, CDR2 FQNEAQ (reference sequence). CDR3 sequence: CSSSSSQATNEKLFF. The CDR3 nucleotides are TGTTCCAGCAGTTCATCACAGGCAACTAATGAAAAACTGTTTTTT.

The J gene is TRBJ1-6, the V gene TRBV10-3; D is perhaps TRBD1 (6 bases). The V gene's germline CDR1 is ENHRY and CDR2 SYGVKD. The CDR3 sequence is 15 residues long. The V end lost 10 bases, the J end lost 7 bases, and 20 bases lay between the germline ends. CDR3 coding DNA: TGTGCCACAGAAGCAGGCGGGGGGCTCAATTCACCCCTCCACTTT. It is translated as CATEAGGGLNSPLHF.

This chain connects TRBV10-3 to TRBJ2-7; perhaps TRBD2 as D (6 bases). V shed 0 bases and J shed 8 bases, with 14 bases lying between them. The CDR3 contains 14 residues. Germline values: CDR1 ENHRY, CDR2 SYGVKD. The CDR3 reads CAISESGPAGKQYF. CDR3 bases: TGTGCCATCAGTGAGTCCGGACCAGCGGGTAAGCAGTACTTC.

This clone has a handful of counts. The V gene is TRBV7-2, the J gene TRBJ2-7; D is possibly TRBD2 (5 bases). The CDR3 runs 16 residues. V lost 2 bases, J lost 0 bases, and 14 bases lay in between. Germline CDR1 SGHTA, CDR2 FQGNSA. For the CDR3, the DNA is TGTGCCAGCAGCTTAACCGGGGAACCTTACTCCTACGAGCAGTACTTC. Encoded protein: CASSLTGEPYSYEQYF.

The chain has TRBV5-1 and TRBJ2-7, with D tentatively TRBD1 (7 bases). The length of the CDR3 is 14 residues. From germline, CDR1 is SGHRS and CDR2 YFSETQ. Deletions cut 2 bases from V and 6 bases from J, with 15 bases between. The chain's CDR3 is CASSFGGGSFEQYF. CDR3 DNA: TGCGCCAGCAGCTTCGGAGGGGGCAGCTTCGAGCAGTACTTC.

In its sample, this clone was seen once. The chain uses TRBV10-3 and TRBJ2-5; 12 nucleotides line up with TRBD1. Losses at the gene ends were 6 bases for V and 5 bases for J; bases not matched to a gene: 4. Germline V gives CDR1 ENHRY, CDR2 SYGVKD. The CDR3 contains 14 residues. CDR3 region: CAIRGTGGQETQYF. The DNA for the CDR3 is TGTGCCATCAGGGGGACAGGGGGCCAGGAGACCCAGTACTTC.

The CDR3 DNA reads TGCAGCGGGACTGGCACAGATACGCAGTATTTT. Translating gives CSGTGTDTQYF. The J gene is TRBJ2-3, the V gene TRBV29-1; weak D call: TRBD2 (5 bases). The V gene lost 7 bases and the J gene lost 1 base, with 6 bases spanning the gap. There are 11 residues in the CDR3. Germline V gene data show CDR1 as SQVTM and CDR2 as ANQGSEA.

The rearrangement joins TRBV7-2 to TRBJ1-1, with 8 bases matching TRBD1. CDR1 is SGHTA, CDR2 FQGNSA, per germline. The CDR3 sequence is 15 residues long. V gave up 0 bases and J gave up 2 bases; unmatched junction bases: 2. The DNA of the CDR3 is TGTGCCAGCAGCTTAGCCGGGACAGGAAACACTGAAGCTTTCTTT. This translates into CASSLAGTGNTEAFF.

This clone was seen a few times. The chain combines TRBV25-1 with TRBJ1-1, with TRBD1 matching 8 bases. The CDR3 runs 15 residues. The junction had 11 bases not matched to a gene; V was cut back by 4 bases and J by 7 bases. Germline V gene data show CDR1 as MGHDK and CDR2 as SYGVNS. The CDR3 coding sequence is TGTGCCAGCAGTGGGGCCGGACAGGGAAATATTGAAGCTTTCTTT. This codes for CASSGAGQGNIEAFF.

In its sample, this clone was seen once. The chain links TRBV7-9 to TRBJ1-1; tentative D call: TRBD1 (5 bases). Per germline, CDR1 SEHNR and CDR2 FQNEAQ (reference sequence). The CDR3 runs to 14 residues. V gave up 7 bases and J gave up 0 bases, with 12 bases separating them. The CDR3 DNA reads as TGTGCCAGCATCTTTGGGGCGGTGAACACTGAAGCTTTCTTT. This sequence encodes CASIFGAVNTEAFF. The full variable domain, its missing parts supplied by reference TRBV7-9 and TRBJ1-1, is DTGVSQNPRHKITKRGQNVTFRCDPISEHNRLYWYRQTLGQGPEFLTYFQNEAQLEKSRLLSDRFSAERPKGSFSTLEIQRTEQGDSAMYLCASIFGAVNTEAFFGQGTRLTVV.

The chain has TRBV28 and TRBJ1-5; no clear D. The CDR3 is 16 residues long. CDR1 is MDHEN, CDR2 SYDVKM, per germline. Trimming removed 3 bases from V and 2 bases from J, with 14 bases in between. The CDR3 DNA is TGTGCCAGCAGTTTGAAATCCTTTAGAGGCAATCAGCCCCAGCATTTT. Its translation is CASSLKSFRGNQPQHF.

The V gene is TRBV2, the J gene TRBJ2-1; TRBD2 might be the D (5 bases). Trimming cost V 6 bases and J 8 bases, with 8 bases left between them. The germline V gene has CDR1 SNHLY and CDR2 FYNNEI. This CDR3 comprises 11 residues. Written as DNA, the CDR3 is TGTGCCAGCAGGGGAGTCGATGAGCAGTTCTTC. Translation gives CASRGVDEQFF.

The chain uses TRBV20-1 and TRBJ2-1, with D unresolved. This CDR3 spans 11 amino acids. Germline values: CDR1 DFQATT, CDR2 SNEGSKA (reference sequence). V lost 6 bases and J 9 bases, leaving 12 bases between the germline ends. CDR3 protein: CSAPHSGEQFF. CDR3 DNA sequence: TGCAGTGCCCCACATTCTGGTGAGCAGTTCTTC.

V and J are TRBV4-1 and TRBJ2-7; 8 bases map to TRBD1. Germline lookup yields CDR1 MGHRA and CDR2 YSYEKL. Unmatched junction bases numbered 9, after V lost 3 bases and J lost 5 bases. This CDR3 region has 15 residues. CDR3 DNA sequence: TGCGCCAGCAGCCATGCTGGGACAGGAGAAAACGAGCAGTACTTC. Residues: CASSHAGTGENEQYF.

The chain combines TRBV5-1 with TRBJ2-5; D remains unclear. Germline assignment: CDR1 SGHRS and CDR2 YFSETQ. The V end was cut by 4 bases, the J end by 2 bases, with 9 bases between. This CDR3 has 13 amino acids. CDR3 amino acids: CASSRQEQETQYF. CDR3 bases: TGCGCCAGCAGCCGCCAGGAACAAGAGACCCAGTACTTC.

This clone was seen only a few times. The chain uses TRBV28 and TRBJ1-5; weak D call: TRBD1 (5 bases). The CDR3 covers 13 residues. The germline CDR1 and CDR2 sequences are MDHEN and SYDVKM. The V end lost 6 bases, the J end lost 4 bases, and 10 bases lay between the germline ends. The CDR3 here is CASRPTVNQPQHF. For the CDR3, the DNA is TGTGCCAGCAGGCCGACAGTAAATCAGCCCCAGCATTTT.

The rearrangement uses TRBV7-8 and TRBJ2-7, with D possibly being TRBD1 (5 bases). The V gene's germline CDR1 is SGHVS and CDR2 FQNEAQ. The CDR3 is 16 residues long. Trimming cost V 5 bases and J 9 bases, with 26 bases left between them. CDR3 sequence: CASSTSGFPSLTLQYF. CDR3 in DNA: TGTGCCAGCAGCACCTCAGGGTTTCCGTCGTTGACTCTGCAGTACTTC.